The 21 T cell receptor beta chains below come from one sample, sequenced in a study of T cell repertoires in cytomegalovirus infection. What these receptors recognize is not known. Each CDR3 protein is one row after TCRdb ran MiXCR on the reads. The sample comprises about 900,000 distinct CDR3 sequences, around a third of which are singletons, and about an eighth rests with the top ten. The sample was cultured CD8+ T cells from PBMCs, taken from culture after CMV antigen stimulation. These receptor sequences come from a human donor in good health (CMV status not recorded). Some clones in this sample may be carry-over from other donors' samples.

This clonotype showed up many times. The chain is built from TRBV6-1 and TRBJ1-5; D may be TRBD1 (6 bases). Germline V gene data show CDR1 as MNHNS and CDR2 as SASEGT. V gave up 2 bases and J gave up 6 bases, with 17 bases separating them. The CDR3 contains 16 residues. The CDR3 sequence: CASSESRGGASQPQHF. The CDR3 region has the DNA TGTGCCAGCAGTGAATCCCGAGGGGGGGCAAGTCAGCCCCAGCATTTT.

This clonotype was detected only a few times. The chain uses TRBV6-5 and TRBJ2-3; TRBD1 is a possible D gene (5 bases). This CDR3 comprises 16 residues. CDR1 is MNHEY and CDR2 is SVGAGI in the germline V gene. V was pared by 0 bases and J by 0 bases, with 10 bases between. CDR3 coding DNA: TGTGCCAGCAGTTACTCAGGGGATTTTAGCACAGATACGCAGTATTTT. As protein: CASSYSGDFSTDTQYF.

The chain uses TRBV6-6 and TRBJ2-3; 9 bases are shared with TRBD2. Looked up from germline, CDR1 is MNHNY and CDR2 is SVGAGI (reference sequence). The CDR3 sequence is 19 residues long. Trimming cost V 8 bases and J 2 bases; bases outside gene matches: 20. This CDR3 reads CASEGDSSGVFSYTDTQYF. CDR3 DNA: TGTGCCAGCGAGGGGGACTCTAGCGGGGTTTTCTCTTACACAGATACGCAGTATTTT.

The table lists this clonotype with many counts. The V and J genes are TRBV7-8 and TRBJ2-1; TRBD2 might be the D (6 bases). The ends were cut back, 9 bases at V and 2 bases at J, with 11 bases in the middle. This CDR3 spans 13 amino acids. Germline V gives CDR1 SGHVS, CDR2 FQNEAQ. The CDR3 nucleotides are TGTGCCAGTGTTAGCGGCGCCTACAATGAGCAGTTCTTC. Amino acids: CASVSGAYNEQFF.

Only a few counts were recorded for this clonotype. V and J are TRBV27 and TRBJ2-5, with D perhaps given as TRBD1 or TRBD2 (5 bases each). This CDR3 contains 15 residues. The V end was cut by 1 base, the J end by 3 bases, with 12 bases between. Germline-derived CDR1 and CDR2 are MNHEY and SMNVEV (reference sequence). This CDR3 reads CASSLWLGTEETQYF. CDR3 bases: TGTGCCAGCAGTTTATGGTTGGGGACGGAAGAGACCCAGTACTTC.

The CDR3 region has the DNA TGTGCCAGCAGGTCCTCCGGATTTAGCACAGATACGCAGTATTTT. It specifies CASRSSGFSTDTQYF. The rearrangement joins TRBV12-3 or TRBV12-4 to TRBJ2-3; no clear D. This CDR3 comprises 15 residues. V was trimmed by 6 bases and J by 0 bases, leaving 13 bases between them.

The rearrangement links TRBV28 to TRBJ2-7; 10 positions agree with TRBD1. Germline V CDR1 and CDR2: MDHEN, SYDVKM. Trimming removed 3 bases from V and 3 bases from J; junction bases left unmatched: 8. The length of the CDR3 is 16 residues. The CDR3 bases are TGTGCCAGCAGTTTCCCCCGGGACAGGGGTGGCTACGAGCAGTACGTC. This gives the protein CASSFPRDRGGYEQYV.

This clonotype was seen once. V and J are TRBV6-1 and TRBJ2-7; D is unresolved. The ends were cut back, 3 bases at V and 1 base at J, with 13 bases in the middle. The germline CDR1 and CDR2 sequences are MNHNS and SASEGT. The CDR3 extends over 15 amino acids. This CDR3 reads CASSDRGSLSYEQYF. CDR3 DNA: TGTGCCAGCAGTGATCGCGGCTCCCTGTCCTACGAGCAGTACTTC.

V gene TRBV5-6 combines with J gene TRBJ2-7, with TRBD1 matching 8 bases. The CDR3 runs 15 residues. The trim removed 1 base at V and 3 bases at J, leaving 6 bases unmatched. Germline V gene sequence: CDR1 SGHDT, CDR2 YYEEEE. The CDR3 region is CASSLKGQGFYEQYV. The CDR3 DNA reads TGTGCCAGCAGCTTGAAAGGACAGGGCTTCTACGAGCAGTACGTC.

J is TRBJ2-1 and V is TRBV5-5; 7 bases line up with TRBD2. The CDR3 consists of 17 residues. Trimming at V came to 3 bases and at J to 0 bases, leaving 9 bases not matched to a gene. In germline, CDR1 is SGHKS, CDR2 YYEKEE (reference sequence). The CDR3 loop reads CASSSHPGGSSYNEQFF. CDR3 in DNA: TGTGCCAGCAGCTCACACCCCGGGGGGAGCTCCTACAATGAGCAGTTCTTC.

The rearrangement joins TRBV29-1 to TRBJ2-7, with 11 nucleotides matching TRBD1. Losses at the gene ends were 6 bases for V and 3 bases for J; bases not matched to a gene: 4. This CDR3 region has 13 residues. Looked up from germline, CDR1 is SQVTM and CDR2 is ANQGSEA. For the CDR3, the DNA is TGCAGCGTACCGGGACAGGGGGTCTACGAGCAGTACTTC. Encoded protein: CSVPGQGVYEQYF.

The chain joins TRBV6-2 or TRBV6-3 to TRBJ2-7; D uncertain. The CDR3 consists of 14 residues. CDR1 is MNHEY and CDR2 is SVGEGT in the germline V gene. The V gene lost 6 bases and the J gene lost 3 bases, with 15 bases spanning the gap. The CDR3 is CASSKTGRLYEQYV. DNA of the CDR3: TGTGCCAGCAGCAAGACCGGACGGCTCTACGAGCAGTACGTC.

V and J are TRBV9 and TRBJ1-1, with D tentatively TRBD1 (5 bases). The germline V gene has CDR1 SGDLS and CDR2 YYNGEE. The germline V and J ends were trimmed by 0 bases and 6 bases, with 12 bases remaining between them. This CDR3 has 14 amino acids. The CDR3 reads CASSVVGGSAEAFF. CDR3 DNA: TGTGCCAGCAGCGTAGTGGGGGGGTCCGCTGAAGCTTTCTTT.

This sequence joins TRBV12-5 and TRBJ1-5; D is unclear. Germline V gives CDR1 LGHNT, CDR2 FRNRAP. The CDR3 has 12 amino acids. Trimming pared 6 bases from V and 6 bases from J, leaving 9 bases between. This CDR3 reads CASGRSSQPQHF. The CDR3 bases are TGTGCTAGTGGGAGATCCAGTCAGCCCCAGCATTTT.

The gene calls are TRBV27 and TRBJ2-4, with D maybe TRBD1 (6 bases). Trimming removed 6 bases at V and 3 bases at J, with 15 bases between. CDR1 and CDR2 (germline): MNHEY, SMNVEV (reference sequence). This CDR3 is 15 amino acids long. The CDR3 DNA follows: TGTGCCAGCAGCGCAGGGGCCTTAGTCAAAAACATTCAGTACTTC. This sequence encodes CASSAGALVKNIQYF.

This chain connects TRBV29-1 to TRBJ2-2, with D unclear. CDR1 is SQVTM, CDR2 ANQGSEA, per germline. The CDR3 loop spans 11 amino acids. Trimming stripped 4 bases from V and 7 bases from J, with 7 bases between. The DNA for the CDR3 is TGCAGCGTTGTATTAAGCGGGGAGCTGTTTTTT. Encoded protein: CSVVLSGELFF.

The chain combines TRBV6-8 with TRBJ1-1, with D possibly matching TRBD1 (5 bases). This CDR3 contains 14 residues. In germline, CDR1 is MNHGY, CDR2 SAAAGT. V was shortened by 2 bases and J by 4 bases, with 11 bases between the two germline ends. CDR3 bases: TGTGCCAGCAGTTACCTTAAGGGGTTCACTGAAGCTTTCTTT. Translation gives CASSYLKGFTEAFF.

This clonotype was detected a few times. The genes are TRBV27 and TRBJ2-2, with 8 bases matching TRBD1. Trimming took 6 bases from V and 0 from J; bases not matched to a gene: 3. The V gene's germline CDR1 is MNHEY and CDR2 SMNVEV (reference sequence). The CDR3 runs to 15 residues. CDR3 nucleotide sequence: TGTGCCAGCAGGCAGGGGGCCGCGAACACCGGGGAGCTGTTTTTT. Protein product: CASRQGAANTGELFF.

V and J are TRBV25-1 and TRBJ2-2, with a weak D call TRBD1 (6 bases). Looked up from germline, CDR1 is MGHDK and CDR2 is SYGVNS. The V and J ends lost 4 bases and 7 bases respectively, with 16 bases between them. CDR3 length equals 15 residues. CDR3 amino acids: CASSALGTSFGELFF. The CDR3 coding sequence is TGTGCCAGCAGTGCCCTCGGGACAAGTTTCGGGGAGCTGTTTTTT. Combining the CDR3 with reference TRBV25-1 and TRBJ2-2 gives the whole variable domain EADIYQTPRYLVIGTGKKITLECSQTMGHDKMYWYQQDPGMELHLIHYSYGVNSTEKGDLSSESTVSRIRTEHFPLTLESARPSHTSQYLCASSALGTSFGELFFGEGSRLTVL.

J is TRBJ1-6 and V is TRBV20-1; tentative D call: TRBD1 (6 bases). The germline gives CDR1 DFQATT, CDR2 SNEGSKA (reference sequence). Trimming pared 4 bases from V and 1 base from J, leaving 14 bases between. CDR3 length: 16 residues. Written as DNA, the CDR3 is TGCAGTGCTAAGACGGGGGCGGGTTCCTATAATTCACCCCTCCACTTT. The encoded protein is CSAKTGAGSYNSPLHF.

The chain couples TRBV7-9 to TRBJ1-2; D remains unclear. V lost 3 bases and J 7 bases, leaving 15 bases between the germline ends. The CDR3 length is 14 residues. Germline values: CDR1 SEHNR, CDR2 FQNEAQ (reference sequence). Here the CDR3 DNA reads TGTGCCAGCAGCTTCTCTGACCGGGGAATTGGCTACACCTTC. Its translation is CASSFSDRGIGYTF.